This T cell receptor (beta chain) appears in the sequencing data of a study of T cell responses to AZD1222 COVID-19 vaccine. Findings of the study overall: Females made up more of the donors, who were largely white British, and clonal diversity may have come out too low. Nearly half of spike-specific TCRs reportedly target unmutated variant regions.

As regards this clone: The antigen is unknown.

Generated by immunoSEQ multiplex PCR, the TCRdb table keeps only in-frame clones and is missing some. Of around 100,000 clones in the sample, 80% to 95% were seen once. The source material was peripheral blood, sampled on day 0 of AZD1222 vaccination. This receptor was obtained from an adult in good health.

CDR3 coding DNA: TGCGCCAGCAGCCAAGAGTTTTCTAACTACGAGCAGTACTTC. Amino acids: CASSQEFSNYEQYF. The V call is TRBV4-1, the J call TRBJ2-7; no clear D. Deletions cut 0 bases from V and 3 bases from J, with 9 bases between. In germline, CDR1 is MGHRA, CDR2 YSYEKL. CDR3 length equals 14 residues.